Listed below are T cell receptor beta chains from one sample, sequenced in a study of MAIT cells during Salmonella Paratyphi A infection. TCRdb re-derived calls from the 5' RACE reads in MiXCR, one entry per CDR3 protein. Of about 630 distinct CDR3 sequences in the sample, around 33% were seen once. Material: MAIT cells from blood. These receptor sequences come from an adult in good health. Each CDR3 is given with its conserved first and last residue.

TRBJ2-2 TRBV20-1 CSAPSGRQNTGELFF
TRBJ2-3 TRBV6-1 CASSVSVDTHTQYF
TRBJ1-1 TRBV7-8 CASSSPSGDNIIPDTEAFF
TRBJ1-1 TRBV20-1 CSARGSEVEAFF
TRBJ1-2 TRBV3-1 CASSQDFGGYTF
TRBJ1-6 TRBV6-4 CASSEKGEDSPLHF
TRBJ2-4 TRBV7-9 CASSLLGGSANIQYF
TRBJ1-1 TRBV20-1 CSAKGAGDTEAFF
TRBJ1-4 TRBV7-9 CASSLGAGREKLFF
TRBJ2-3 TRBV27 CASSPTASGSSSADTQYF
TRBJ2-3 TRBV7-9 CASSLAAGGPSTDTQYF
TRBJ1-2 TRBV4-2 CASSQDGTGSDYGYTF